This paragraph reports one T cell receptor (beta chain). How the authors handled the data: Researchers report that nucleated cell counts were estimated from reference gene primer amplification. The assay was immunoSEQ multiplex PCR, and TCRdb's table has in-frame clones only and misses some. V, J and clone size are those of that table, while D and trimming were read from the DNA. This table holds about 53,000 clones, approximately 85% found once. Germline V gene lookup returns CDR1 SGHTA and CDR2 FQGNSA. Trimming took 5 bases from V and 0 from J; bases not matched to a gene: 5. The CDR3 extends over 16 amino acids. The sample originates from a study of blood T cell repertoires in COVID-19. Whole-study context: Some COVID-19 samples were acute and others convalescent; all came from the United States, Italy and Spain. From T cells, B-cell-depleted T cells, or PBMCs came the material, which was cDNA or gDNA.

The sequenced material came from peripheral blood. The receptor was derived from a woman aged 60-75 years with acute or convalescent COVID-19. This chain uses TRBV7-2 with TRBJ1-3; 9 bases agree with TRBD1. The CDR3 DNA follows: TGTGCCAGCAGCCATCGGGACAGGGTCTCTGGAAACACCATATATTTT. It specifies CASSHRDRVSGNTIYF. The full variable domain, its missing parts supplied by reference TRBV7-2 and TRBJ1-3, is GAGVSQSPSNKVTEKGKDVELRCDPISGHTALYWYRQSLGQGLEFLIYFQGNSAPDKSGLPSDRFSAERTGGSVSTLTIQRTQQEDSAVYLCASSHRDRVSGNTIYFGEGSWLTVV.